Shown below are 25 T cell receptor beta chains from a single sample sequenced in a study of blood T cell repertoires in COVID-19. Repertoires were generated with immunoSEQ multiplex PCR, while TCRdb's copy carries only in-frame clones and drops some. Of 95,000 to 110,000 clones in the sample, just over 85% were seen once. Material: peripheral blood. The receptor source for this set is a human donor in a cohort sampled during active COVID-19.

This rearrangement joins TRBV11-2 to TRBJ1-1; no clear D. V lost 5 bases and J lost 1, with 14 bases in between. This CDR3 is 15 amino acids long. Per the germline V gene, CDR1 is SGHAT and CDR2 is FQNNGV. CDR3 nucleotide sequence: TGTGCCAGCAGCCTCCCCGGATGGAGGAACACTGAAGCTTTCTTT. As protein: CASSLPGWRNTEAFF.

CDR3 DNA: TGTGCCAGCAGTGATAGTGCCCCTCTTACTGAAGCTTTCTTT. Its translation: CASSDSAPLTEAFF. V gene TRBV2 combines with J gene TRBJ1-1; D gene ambiguous. Germline CDR1 and CDR2: SNHLY and FYNNEI. V was pared by 3 bases and J by 5 bases, with 13 bases between. The CDR3 has 14 residues.

The genes are TRBV12-5 and TRBJ1-1, with 8 bases identical to TRBD1. CDR3 size: 12 residues. The junction had 5 bases not matched to a gene; V was cut back by 5 bases and J by 9 bases. The germline V gene encodes CDR1 LGHNT and CDR2 FRNRAP. This chain's CDR3 is CASGPRTGKAFF. In DNA form, the CDR3 reads TGTGCTAGTGGTCCCCGGACAGGGAAAGCTTTCTTT.

This sequence joins TRBV10-1 and TRBJ2-7; TRBD2 matches 9 bases. V shed 5 bases, J shed 3 bases, and the junction held 2 bases outside the gene matches. This CDR3 contains 13 residues. Per germline, CDR1 WNHNN and CDR2 SYGVQD (reference sequence). The CDR3 nucleotides read TGCGCCAGCAGTTTTAGCGGGAGCTACGAGCAGTACTTC. Translation gives CASSFSGSYEQYF.

This chain uses TRBV29-1 with TRBJ1-2, with unresolved D. Germline CDR1 reads SQVTM; CDR2 reads ANQGSEA. The germline V and J ends were trimmed by 6 bases and 4 bases, with 12 bases remaining between them. The CDR3 is made up of 12 amino acids. The CDR3 bases are TGCAGCGTCCAAGCGGGGTTCTATGGCTACACCTTC. This encodes CSVQAGFYGYTF.

The chain carries TRBV19 and TRBJ1-2; D might be TRBD1 (5 bases). This CDR3 contains 13 residues. The V end lost 8 bases, the J end lost 2 bases, and 12 bases lay between the germline ends. Per the germline V gene, CDR1 is LNHDA and CDR2 is SQIVND (reference sequence). For the CDR3, the DNA is TGTGCCAGTCATCCTGACAGAAACTATGGCTACACCTTC. It yields the protein CASHPDRNYGYTF.

This clone has only one observation. V usage is TRBV9 and J usage is TRBJ2-1; 7 bases are shared with TRBD2. The germline V gene has CDR1 SGDLS and CDR2 YYNGEE. With 3 bases clipped from V and 3 bases from J, the junction kept 12 bases outside the gene matches. This CDR3 comprises 17 residues. CDR3 nucleotide sequence: TGTGCCAGCAGCGCCGACCTAGCGGAGGGGCTCTACAATGAGCAGTTCTTC. It encodes CASSADLAEGLYNEQFF.

This chain joins TRBV5-1 and TRBJ2-3; 10 bases fit TRBD2. This CDR3 is built from 15 residues. J lost 3 bases, V lost 3 bases, and 4 bases had no gene match. The germline gives CDR1 SGHRS, CDR2 YFSETQ. CDR3 sequence (DNA): TGCGCCAGCAGCTCGAGCGGGAGGGAGACAGATACGCAGTATTTT. It specifies CASSSSGRETDTQYF. The whole variable domain, remainder taken from reference TRBV5-1 and TRBJ2-3, is KAGVTQTPRYLIKTRGQQVTLSCSPISGHRSVSWYQQTPGQGLQFLFEYFSETQRNKGNFPGRFSGRQFSNSRSEMNVSTLELGDSALYLCASSSSGRETDTQYFGPGTRLTVL.

This chain joins TRBV2 and TRBJ2-3; D not resolved. V was trimmed by 6 bases and J by 6 bases, leaving 10 bases between them. CDR1 is SNHLY and CDR2 is FYNNEI in the germline V gene. The CDR3 sequence is 12 residues long. For the CDR3, the DNA is TGTGCCAGCAGGGAGATCCTTGATACGCAGTATTTT. Translating it yields CASREILDTQYF.

This chain uses TRBV5-1 with TRBJ2-1; 7 nucleotides align to TRBD1. V shed 2 bases and J 6 bases; nucleotides not matched to a gene: 8. This CDR3 has 15 amino acids. Germline V gene lookup returns CDR1 SGHRS and CDR2 YFSETQ. CDR3 in DNA: TGCGCCAGCAGCTTTGGAGACAGGGATAGCAATGAGCAGTTCTTC. It translates to CASSFGDRDSNEQFF.

The chain has TRBV27 and TRBJ2-7; 8 bases agree with TRBD1. Germline V gene data show CDR1 as MNHEY and CDR2 as SMNVEV (reference sequence). This CDR3 contains 18 residues. Unmatched junction bases numbered 13, after V lost 3 bases and J lost 0 bases. The CDR3 loop is CASSFRAETGVSSYEQYF. CDR3 DNA sequence: TGTGCCAGCAGTTTCCGGGCCGAGACAGGGGTAAGCTCCTACGAGCAGTACTTC.

The V gene is TRBV5-1, the J gene TRBJ1-2; 9 bases fit TRBD1. This CDR3 is built from 16 residues. Germline trimming cut 4 bases from V and 8 bases from J; bases unmatched to any gene: 15. Germline V gene data show CDR1 as SGHRS and CDR2 as YFSETQ. The CDR3 spells CASSPNYRGRVRGYTF. As DNA, the CDR3 is TGCGCCAGCAGCCCCAACTACAGGGGGCGGGTGAGGGGCTACACCTTC.

The chain carries TRBV12-3 or TRBV12-4 and TRBJ2-2; TRBD2 might be the D (5 bases). This CDR3 spans 13 amino acids. V was cut by 3 bases and J by 6 bases, with 8 bases left in between. The CDR3 DNA reads TGTGCCAGCAGTTTTCGAGGGCCCGGGGAGCTGTTTTTT. Amino acids: CASSFRGPGELFF.

This clone showed up just once. The rearrangement joins TRBV7-8 to TRBJ1-2; D is possibly TRBD1 (5 bases). This CDR3 is built from 14 residues. Germline values: CDR1 SGHVS, CDR2 FQNEAQ. The ends were cut back, 4 bases at V and 1 base at J, with 10 bases in the middle. CDR3 residues: CASSSSRDNYGYTF. DNA of the CDR3: TGTGCCAGCAGCTCCTCCAGGGATAACTATGGCTACACCTTC.

The chain carries TRBV5-1 and TRBJ2-2, with 9 bases matching TRBD1. The CDR3 totals 16 residues. The germline V gene encodes CDR1 SGHRS and CDR2 YFSETQ. The ends lost 4 bases at V and 5 bases at J; junction bases unmatched: 9. The CDR3 DNA reads as TGCGCCAGCAGCGGACCGGGACAGGGAGGGACCGGGGAGCTGTTTTTT. Protein sequence: CASSGPGQGGTGELFF.

The chain couples TRBV30 to TRBJ2-1; 8 bases align to TRBD2. This CDR3 is 15 amino acids long. Germline trimming cut 3 bases from V and 9 bases from J; bases unmatched to any gene: 13. The V gene's germline CDR1 is GTSNPN and CDR2 SVGIG (reference sequence). CDR3 protein: CAWSFPGLGYLEQFF. As DNA, the CDR3 is TGTGCCTGGAGCTTCCCGGGACTAGGTTATCTTGAGCAGTTCTTC.

V usage is TRBV5-8 and J usage is TRBJ2-3, with 8 bases aligning to TRBD2. J gave up 6 bases and V 1 base, and 4 bases lay outside the gene matches. Germline V lookup: CDR1 SGHTS, CDR2 YDEGEE. CDR3 length: 14 residues. Written as DNA, the CDR3 is TGTGCCAGCAGCTTGTTGCGGGGGGTCGATACGCAGTATTTT. Translation: CASSLLRGVDTQYF.

The chain joins TRBV7-2 to TRBJ1-2; D not certain. The CDR3 loop spans 14 amino acids. The V end was cut by 4 bases, the J end by 0 bases, with 9 bases between. CDR1 SGHTA and CDR2 FQGNSA come from the germline V gene. CDR3 in amino acids: CASSSRTSNYGYTF. CDR3 DNA sequence: TGTGCCAGCAGCTCCCGCACTTCTAACTATGGCTACACCTTC.

V gene TRBV27 combines with J gene TRBJ1-2; TRBD1 aligns across 12 bases. Trimming removed 4 bases from V and 8 bases from J; junction bases left unmatched: 8. The CDR3 runs to 15 residues. Looked up from germline, CDR1 is MNHEY and CDR2 is SMNVEV (reference sequence). The CDR3 sequence: CASSSTGQGAGGYTF. The CDR3 DNA sequence: TGTGCCAGCAGTTCCACGGGACAGGGGGCAGGAGGCTACACCTTC.

The chain is built from TRBV9 and TRBJ2-3; 12 nucleotides align to TRBD2. The CDR3 spans 15 residues. V gave up 0 bases and J gave up 6 bases; unmatched junction bases: 2. Germline CDR1 and CDR2: SGDLS and YYNGEE. CDR3 bases: TGTGCCAGCAGCGTAGGAGGACTAGCGGGGGATACGCAGTATTTT. Translated, it gives CASSVGGLAGDTQYF.

This clone was counted a single time. The chain employs TRBV19 and TRBJ1-6, with D uncertain. The CDR3 runs 14 residues. Germline CDR1 and CDR2: LNHDA and SQIVND (reference sequence). Trimming removed 3 bases at V and 3 bases at J, with 6 bases between. CDR3 in DNA: TGTGCCAGTAGTATTCAGGACTATAATTCACCCCTCCACTTT. It translates to CASSIQDYNSPLHF.

The V and J genes are TRBV21-1 and TRBJ2-7; the DNA was not used to check the table's D call, TRBD2. TRBV21-1 is listed as a pseudogene. The CDR3 is made up of 18 amino acids. For the CDR3, the DNA is TGTGCCAGCAGCGCCAGTCCCGGGACTAGCGGGAGGGGCCACGAGCAGTACTTC. Translated: CASSASPGTSGRGHEQYF.

The chain employs TRBV6-1 and TRBJ1-2, with TRBD1 matching 8 bases. Per germline, CDR1 MNHNS and CDR2 SASEGT. V was clipped by 1 base and J by 5 bases; unmatched bases: 0. The CDR3 runs to 13 residues. The CDR3 is CASSEGTGYGYTF. The CDR3 region has the DNA TGTGCCAGCAGTGAAGGGACAGGGTATGGCTACACCTTC.

The rearrangement joins TRBV7-2 to TRBJ1-2; TRBD1 matches at 10 bases. Per the germline V gene, CDR1 is SGHTA and CDR2 is FQGNSA. The CDR3 totals 13 residues. V shed 5 bases and J 5 bases; nucleotides not matched to a gene: 2. The CDR3 protein is CASSRTGGYGYTF. As DNA, the CDR3 is TGTGCCAGCAGCCGGACAGGGGGTTATGGCTACACCTTC. The full variable domain, with the rest looked up from reference TRBV7-2 and TRBJ1-2, is GAGVSQSPSNKVTEKGKDVELRCDPISGHTALYWYRQSLGQGLEFLIYFQGNSAPDKSGLPSDRFSAERTGGSVSTLTIQRTQQEDSAVYLCASSRTGGYGYTFGSGTRLTVV.

The chain recombines TRBV6-5 with TRBJ1-5; TRBD1 is a possible D gene (6 bases). Germline CDR1 reads MNHEY; CDR2 reads SVGAGI. This CDR3 has 13 residues. V lost 6 bases and J lost 4, with 10 bases in between. CDR3 nucleotide sequence: TGTGCCAGCAGCCGGGACACAAATCAGCCCCAGCATTTT. Protein product: CASSRDTNQPQHF.